This entry is about one T cell receptor (beta chain). Antigen: not known. Libraries were prepared by immunoSEQ multiplex PCR; TCRdb keeps only in-frame clonotypes and omits some of them. Of 23,000 or so clones detected, approximately 85% appear once; the ten largest clones hold 25% to 40%. This entry is derived from a study of OX40 agonist ivuxolimab in advanced cancers. Whole-study results and caveats: Circulating CD4+ and CD8+ T cells showed clonal expansion by week 6 at 0.1 to 3.0 mg/kg. Nonresponders included some who also had low normalized T-cell clonal expansion.

Researchers took blood at baseline, on cycle 4 day 1, and on cycle 7 day 1. The sample was CD4+ or CD8+ T cells sorted from blood, taken in a trial of the OX40 agonist ivuxolimab. This sequence was found in an adult with an advanced solid tumor such as melanoma, head and neck, liver or kidney cancer.

CDR3 in DNA: TGTGCCAGCAGCCCTATGAAAATGGGGGGGAACACTGAAGCTTTCTTT. Translated, it gives CASSPMKMGGNTEAFF. The chain employs TRBV13 and TRBJ1-1, with D tentatively TRBD1 (5 bases). Trimming pared 5 bases from V and 1 base from J, leaving 17 bases between. The CDR3 sequence is 16 residues long. Germline V gene sequence: CDR1 PRHDT, CDR2 FYEKMQ (reference sequence).